This T cell receptor delta chain was documented in a study of Vδ1+ human thymocytes. RNA was extracted from the cells and then reverse transcribed. Pooled V-gene forward primers with one constant-region reverse primer generated the CDR3 amplicons by multiplex PCR. TCRdb reran clone calling via CATT on the multiplex PCR reads. Of over 65,000 delta-chain clones in the sample, approximately 34% were seen once. About this clone itself: Its antigen is unknown.

Regarding the study as a whole: Thymic TRG and TRD repertoires appeared highly polyclonal, with Gaussian CDR3 length distributions.

CDR3 length: 17 amino acids. Trimming took 1 base from V and 5 from J; bases not matched to a gene: 12. In germline, CDR1 is TSWWSYY, CDR2 QGS. This chain links TRDV1 with TRDJ1, with 8 bases lining up with TRDD3. Sequencing input: Vdelta1+ gamma-delta thymocytes from the thymus. Documented subset: FACS-sorted CD3+ TCRalphabeta- TCRVdelta1+ TCRVdelta2- thymocytes. The origin of this receptor is a boy under three years old who had congenital heart surgery. The CDR3 loop reads CALGEHMLWGMVDKLIF. Written as DNA, the CDR3 is TGTGCTCTTGGGGAACATATGTTATGGGGGATGGTGGATAAACTCATCTTT.